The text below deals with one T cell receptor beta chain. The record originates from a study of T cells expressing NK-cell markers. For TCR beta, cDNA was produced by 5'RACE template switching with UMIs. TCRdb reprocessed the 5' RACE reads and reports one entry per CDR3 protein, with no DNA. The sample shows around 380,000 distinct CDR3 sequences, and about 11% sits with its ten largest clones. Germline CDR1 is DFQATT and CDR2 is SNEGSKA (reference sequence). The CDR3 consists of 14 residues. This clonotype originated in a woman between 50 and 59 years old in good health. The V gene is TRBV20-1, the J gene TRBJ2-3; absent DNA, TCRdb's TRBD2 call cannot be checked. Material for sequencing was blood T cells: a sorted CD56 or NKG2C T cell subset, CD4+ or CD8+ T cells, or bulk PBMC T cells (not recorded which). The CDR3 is CSALVAGATDTQYF.